This T cell receptor (beta chain) was sequenced during a study of regulatory T cells in long-lasting Graves disease. Broader study findings: New patients shared approximately 930 public clonotypes, fewer than the approximately 3,000 shared by persistent patients.

As for time point: persistent/refractory GD, antithyroid drugs over 5 years with positive TRAb. The TCR library was made from RNA extracted from PBMCs. CDR3 regions were amplified by Arm-PCR using iRepertoire HTBI primers to build TCR beta libraries. A single record per CDR3 protein comes from TCRdb applying MiXCR to the multiplex PCR reads. The table lists 300,000 to 350,000 distinct CDR3 sequences, 15% to 20% of them singletons. Details on this clonotype: Its antigen is currently unknown.

The CDR3 sequence is 15 residues long. Germline V gene lookup returns CDR1 SGHRS and CDR2 YFSETQ. Trimming removed 4 bases from V and 1 base from J, with 14 bases in between. V gene TRBV5-1 combines with J gene TRBJ1-1; TRBD1 might be the D (5 bases). Sequencing used peripheral blood mononuclear cells (PBMCs), obtained when the disease was refractory, from a patient treated with antithyroid drugs. The TCR was taken from a female donor with Graves disease. CDR3 DNA sequence: TGCGCCAGCAGCCCCCACGGACATACGAACACTGAAGCTTTCTTT. Translating gives CASSPHGHTNTEAFF.